This is a list of T cell receptor beta chains from one sample in a study of cytomegalovirus exposure and HLA in healthy donors. The method was immunoSEQ multiplex PCR; TCRdb's version includes in-frame clones alone and lacks a portion of them. Of around 170,000 clones in the sample, over 70% were seen once. Sequencing was done on a sample of PBMCs. Source of these receptors: a woman under 30 in good health and CMV-seronegative. CDR3s include the opening cysteine and the closing phenylalanine or tryptophan. The D gene is left open where the match is weak. The listing skips clone size in some rows; elsewhere it reads once, few, many or a size class.

DNA: TGCGCCAGCAGCCAAGAAGGTAGGGGGACTGAAGCTTTCTTT
CDR3: CASSQEGRGTEAFF
J: TRBJ1-1
V: TRBV4-1
D: NA
size: NA

DNA: TGTGCCAGCAGCACCCCGACTAGCAGAAATGAGCAGTTCTTC
CDR3: CASSTPTSRNEQFF
J: TRBJ2-1
V: TRBV9
D: TRBD2
size: NA

DNA: TGCGCCAGCAGCCAAGGACAGAGCTCACGCGAGCAGTACTTC
CDR3: CASSQGQSSREQYF
J: TRBJ2-7
V: TRBV4-1
D: NA
size: NA

DNA: TGCGCCAGCAGCCTGGGAAGGGGGGGGGTATACAATGAGCAGTTCTTC
CDR3: CASSLGRGGVYNEQFF
J: TRBJ2-1
V: TRBV5-1
D: NA
size: NA

DNA: TGCGCCAGCAGCGGGCGACTAGCGGGGGGGGGATCCTACAATGAGCAGTTCTTC
CDR3: CASSGRLAGGGSYNEQFF
J: TRBJ2-1
V: TRBV5-1
D: TRBD2
size: few

DNA: TGTGCCAGCAGCCTCTACGGTATCTCTGGAAACACCATATATTTT
CDR3: CASSLYGISGNTIYF
J: TRBJ1-3
V: TRBV14
D: NA
size: NA

DNA: TGCGCCAGCAGCCCCCAGGACAGGGTTTATGAGCAGTTCTTC
CDR3: CASSPQDRVYEQFF
J: TRBJ2-1
V: TRBV5-1
D: TRBD1
size: NA

DNA: TGTGCCAGCAGCACTGGACAGGGGGGAGATCAGCCCCAGCATTTT
CDR3: CASSTGQGGDQPQHF
J: TRBJ1-5
V: TRBV28
D: TRBD1
size: few

DNA: TGCGCCAGCAGCTCGCGGGACTTAACATACAATGAGCAGTTCTTC
CDR3: CASSSRDLTYNEQFF
J: TRBJ2-1
V: TRBV5-1
D: NA
size: NA

DNA: TGCGCCAGCAGCTTGGCCGACAGGGTTTTGGCATCGGGCTACACCTTC
CDR3: CASSLADRVLASGYTF
J: TRBJ1-2
V: TRBV5-1
D: TRBD1
size: NA

DNA: TGTGCCTGGAGTGATGACAGAACCCGGATGGACTATGGCTACACCTTC
CDR3: CAWSDDRTRMDYGYTF
J: TRBJ1-2
V: TRBV30
D: NA
size: NA

DNA: TGCGCCAGCAGCCAAGGTCTCTACAGGGTCCACTACGAGCAGTACTTC
CDR3: CASSQGLYRVHYEQYF
J: TRBJ2-7
V: TRBV4-1
D: NA
size: NA

DNA: TGTGCCAGCAGTAGGAGGGAGGCTCAGCCCCAGCATTTT
CDR3: CASSRREAQPQHF
J: TRBJ1-5
V: TRBV2
D: NA
size: NA

DNA: TGTGCCAGCAGTGACACGAGGGTGGGCAATGAGCAGTTCTTC
CDR3: CASSDTRVGNEQFF
J: TRBJ2-1
V: TRBV6-5
D: NA
size: NA

DNA: TGTGCCAGTTGTACGCAGGGAGGGGGCATTCAGTACTTC
CDR3: CASCTQGGGIQYF
J: TRBJ2-4
V: TRBV19
D: NA
size: NA

DNA: TGCGCTACGGCCCGGACCGGGACTACGGCAGATACGCAGTATTTT
CDR3: CATARTGTTADTQYF
J: TRBJ2-3
V: TRBV10-1
D: TRBD2
size: NA

DNA: TGTGCCAGCAGCTTCGACAGATCCCTGAACACCATATATTTT
CDR3: CASSFDRSLNTIYF
J: TRBJ1-3
V: TRBV6-1
D: NA
size: NA

DNA: TGTGCCATCAGTGAGTCCTCGCGGCAGTATGGCTACACCTTC
CDR3: CAISESSRQYGYTF
J: TRBJ1-2
V: TRBV10-3
D: NA
size: NA

DNA: TGTGCCAGCAGCACAGGGACCGGGGAGCTGTTTTTT
CDR3: CASSTGTGELFF
J: TRBJ2-2
V: TRBV7-6
D: NA
size: NA

DNA: TGCGCCAGCAGCCAAGATAGGGGGGGCTCCTACAATGAGCAGTTCTTC
CDR3: CASSQDRGGSYNEQFF
J: TRBJ2-1
V: TRBV4-1
D: NA
size: NA

DNA: TGCGCCAGCAGCCCACCCGCGGACAGGGGGCGCTTGGACACTGAAGCTTTCTTT
CDR3: CASSPPADRGRLDTEAFF
J: TRBJ1-1
V: TRBV4-1
D: TRBD1
size: NA

DNA: TGCGCCAGCAGCTTGGATCCGGGACAGGGTAGTTTACGGTACTTC
CDR3: CASSLDPGQGSLRYF
J: TRBJ2-7
V: TRBV5-1
D: TRBD1
size: NA

DNA: TGTGCCACCAGCAGCCCCCTCCAGGGGGACTATGGCTACACCTTC
CDR3: CATSSPLQGDYGYTF
J: TRBJ1-2
V: TRBV15
D: TRBD1
size: NA

DNA: TGTGCCAGCAGTGAAGGGCCGTTGAATGGAAACACCATATATTTT
CDR3: CASSEGPLNGNTIYF
J: TRBJ1-3
V: TRBV6-1
D: NA
size: NA

DNA: TGTGCCAGCAGCAACCTCCGGACAGGCGAAGAGACCCAGTACTTC
CDR3: CASSNLRTGEETQYF
J: TRBJ2-5
V: TRBV5-5
D: TRBD1
size: NA